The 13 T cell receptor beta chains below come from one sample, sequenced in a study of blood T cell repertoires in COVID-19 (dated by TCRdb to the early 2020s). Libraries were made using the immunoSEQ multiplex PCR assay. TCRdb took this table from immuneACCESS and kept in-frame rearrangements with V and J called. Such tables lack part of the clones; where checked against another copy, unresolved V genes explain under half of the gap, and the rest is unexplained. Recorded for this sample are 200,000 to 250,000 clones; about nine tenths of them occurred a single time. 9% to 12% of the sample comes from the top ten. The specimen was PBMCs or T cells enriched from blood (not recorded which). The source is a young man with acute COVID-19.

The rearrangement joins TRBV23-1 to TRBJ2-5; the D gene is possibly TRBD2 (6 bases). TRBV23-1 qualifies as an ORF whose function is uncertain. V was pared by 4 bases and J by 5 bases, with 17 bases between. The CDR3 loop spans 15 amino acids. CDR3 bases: TGCGCCAGCAGTCGGGGCAGCGGGTTTGTGGAGACCCAGTACTTC. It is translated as CASSRGSGFVETQYF.

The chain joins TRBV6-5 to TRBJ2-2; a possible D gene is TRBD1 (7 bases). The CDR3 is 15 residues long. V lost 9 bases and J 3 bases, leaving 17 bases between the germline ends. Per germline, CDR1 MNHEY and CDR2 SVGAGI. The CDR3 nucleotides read TGTGCCAGTTCTCTCAGGGGGGAAGACACCGGGGAGCTGTTTTTT. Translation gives CASSLRGEDTGELFF.

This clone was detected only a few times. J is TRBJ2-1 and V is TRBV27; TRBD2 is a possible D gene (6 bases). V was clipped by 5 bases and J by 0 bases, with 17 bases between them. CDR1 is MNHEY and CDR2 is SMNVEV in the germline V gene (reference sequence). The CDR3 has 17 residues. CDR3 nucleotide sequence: TGTGCCAGCAGTACCCCCGCTAGCGCGATCTCCTACAATGAGCAGTTCTTC. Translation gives CASSTPASAISYNEQFF.

The DNA for the CDR3 is TGTGCCAGCAGCTATAGGGACGGGGGCACTGAAGCTTTCTTT. It specifies CASSYRDGGTEAFF. The chain couples TRBV11-1 to TRBJ1-1; D perhaps matches TRBD1 (5 bases). The CDR3 spans 14 residues. Germline CDR1 and CDR2: SGHAT and FQDESV (reference sequence). The germline V and J ends were trimmed by 4 bases and 4 bases, with 13 bases remaining between them.

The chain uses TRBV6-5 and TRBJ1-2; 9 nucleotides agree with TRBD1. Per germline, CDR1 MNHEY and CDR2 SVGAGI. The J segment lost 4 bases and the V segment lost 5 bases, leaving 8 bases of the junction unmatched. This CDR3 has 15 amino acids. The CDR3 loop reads CASSPQGASSYGYTF. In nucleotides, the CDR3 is TGTGCCAGCAGTCCACAGGGGGCGTCTTCCTATGGCTACACCTTC.

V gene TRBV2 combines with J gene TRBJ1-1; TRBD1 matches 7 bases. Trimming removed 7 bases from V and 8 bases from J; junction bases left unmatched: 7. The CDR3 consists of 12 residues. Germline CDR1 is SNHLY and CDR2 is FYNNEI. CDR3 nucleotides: TGTGCCAGCACCGGAGGGACAGACGAAGCTTTCTTT. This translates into CASTGGTDEAFF.

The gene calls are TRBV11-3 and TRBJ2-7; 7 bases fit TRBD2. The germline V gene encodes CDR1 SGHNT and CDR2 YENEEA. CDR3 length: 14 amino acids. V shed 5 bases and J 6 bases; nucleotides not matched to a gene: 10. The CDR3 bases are TGTGCCAGCAGCGCTTCGACAGAGCGGGGCGAGCAGTACTTC. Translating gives CASSASTERGEQYF. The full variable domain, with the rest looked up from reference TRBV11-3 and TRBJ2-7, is EAGVVQSPRYKIIEKKQPVAFWCNPISGHNTLYWYLQNLGQGPELLIRYENEEAVDDSQLPKDRFSAERLKGVDSTLKIQPAELGDSAVYLCASSASTERGEQYFGPGTRLTVT.

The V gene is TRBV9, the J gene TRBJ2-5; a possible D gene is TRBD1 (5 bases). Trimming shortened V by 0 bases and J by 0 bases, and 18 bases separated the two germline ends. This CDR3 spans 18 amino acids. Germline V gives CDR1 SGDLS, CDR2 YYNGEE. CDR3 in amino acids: CASSVDPSFQGDQETQYF. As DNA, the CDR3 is TGTGCCAGCAGCGTAGACCCCTCGTTTCAAGGGGACCAAGAGACCCAGTACTTC.

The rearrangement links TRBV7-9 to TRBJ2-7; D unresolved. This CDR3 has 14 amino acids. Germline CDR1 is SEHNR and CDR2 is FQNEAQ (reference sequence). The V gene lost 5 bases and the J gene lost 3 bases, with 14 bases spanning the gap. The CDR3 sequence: CASSPKQQNYEQYF. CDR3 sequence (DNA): TGTGCCAGCAGCCCGAAACAACAGAACTACGAGCAGTACTTC.

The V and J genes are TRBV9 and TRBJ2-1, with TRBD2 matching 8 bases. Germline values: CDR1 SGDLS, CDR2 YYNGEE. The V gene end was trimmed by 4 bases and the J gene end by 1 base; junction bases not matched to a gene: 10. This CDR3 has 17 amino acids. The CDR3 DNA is TGTGCCAGCAGCCCGAGAGGTAGCGGGGATTCCTACAATGAGCAGTTCTTC. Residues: CASSPRGSGDSYNEQFF.

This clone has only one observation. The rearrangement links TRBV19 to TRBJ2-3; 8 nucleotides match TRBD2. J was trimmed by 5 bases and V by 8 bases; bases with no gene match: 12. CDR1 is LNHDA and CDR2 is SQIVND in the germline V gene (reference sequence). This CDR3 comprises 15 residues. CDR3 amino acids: CASSDSSGRLDTQYF. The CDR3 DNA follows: TGTGCCAGTTCGGACTCCAGCGGGAGATTAGATACGCAGTATTTT. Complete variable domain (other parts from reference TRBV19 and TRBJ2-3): DGGITQSPKYLFRKEGQNVTLSCEQNLNHDAMYWYRQDPGQGLRLIYYSQIVNDFQKGDIAEGYSVSREKKESFPLTVTSAQKNPTAFYLCASSDSSGRLDTQYFGPGTRLTVL.

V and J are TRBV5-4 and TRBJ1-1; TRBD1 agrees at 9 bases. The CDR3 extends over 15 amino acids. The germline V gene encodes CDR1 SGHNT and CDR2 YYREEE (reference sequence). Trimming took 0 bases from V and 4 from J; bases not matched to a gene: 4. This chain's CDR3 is CASSLGGQGGTEAFF. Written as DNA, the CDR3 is TGTGCCAGCAGCTTGGGGGGACAGGGTGGCACTGAAGCTTTCTTT.

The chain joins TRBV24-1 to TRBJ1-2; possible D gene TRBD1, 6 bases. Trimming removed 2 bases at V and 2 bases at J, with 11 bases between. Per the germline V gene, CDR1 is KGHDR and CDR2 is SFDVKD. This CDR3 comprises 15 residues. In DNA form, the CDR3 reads TGTGCCACCAGTGATTCAGGGGCGTCGAACTATGGCTACACCTTC. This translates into CATSDSGASNYGYTF.